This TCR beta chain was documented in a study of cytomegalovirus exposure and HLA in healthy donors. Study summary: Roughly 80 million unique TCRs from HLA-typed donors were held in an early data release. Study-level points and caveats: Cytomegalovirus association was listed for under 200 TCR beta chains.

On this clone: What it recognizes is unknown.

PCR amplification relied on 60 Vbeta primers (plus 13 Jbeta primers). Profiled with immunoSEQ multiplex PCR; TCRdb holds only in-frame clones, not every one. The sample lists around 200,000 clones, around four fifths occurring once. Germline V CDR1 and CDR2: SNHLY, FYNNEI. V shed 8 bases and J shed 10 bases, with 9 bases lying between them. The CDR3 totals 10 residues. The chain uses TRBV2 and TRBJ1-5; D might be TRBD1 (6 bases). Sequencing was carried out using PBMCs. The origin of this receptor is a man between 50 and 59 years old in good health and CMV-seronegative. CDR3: CASDRYPQHF. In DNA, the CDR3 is TGTGCCAGCGACAGGTATCCCCAGCATTTT.